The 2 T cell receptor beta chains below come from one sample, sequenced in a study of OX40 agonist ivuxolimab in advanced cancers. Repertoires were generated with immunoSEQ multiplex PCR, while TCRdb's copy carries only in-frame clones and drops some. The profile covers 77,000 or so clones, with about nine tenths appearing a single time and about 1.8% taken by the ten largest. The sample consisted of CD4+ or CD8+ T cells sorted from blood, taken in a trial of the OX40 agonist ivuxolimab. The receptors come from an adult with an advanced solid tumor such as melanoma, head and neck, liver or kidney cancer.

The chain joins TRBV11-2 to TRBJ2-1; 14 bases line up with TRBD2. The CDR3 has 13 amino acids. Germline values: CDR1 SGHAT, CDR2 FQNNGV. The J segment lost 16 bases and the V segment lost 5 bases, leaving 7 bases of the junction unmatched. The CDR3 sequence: CASSPGLAGVQFF. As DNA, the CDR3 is TGTGCCAGCAGCCCGGGACTAGCGGGGGTTCAATTCTTC.

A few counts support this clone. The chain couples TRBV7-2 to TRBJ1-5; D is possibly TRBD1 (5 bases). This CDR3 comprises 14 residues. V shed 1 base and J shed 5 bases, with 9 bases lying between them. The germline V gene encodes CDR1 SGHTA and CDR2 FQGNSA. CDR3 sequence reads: CASSLVGGDQPQHF. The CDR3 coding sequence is TGTGCCAGCAGCTTAGTTGGGGGGGATCAGCCCCAGCATTTT.